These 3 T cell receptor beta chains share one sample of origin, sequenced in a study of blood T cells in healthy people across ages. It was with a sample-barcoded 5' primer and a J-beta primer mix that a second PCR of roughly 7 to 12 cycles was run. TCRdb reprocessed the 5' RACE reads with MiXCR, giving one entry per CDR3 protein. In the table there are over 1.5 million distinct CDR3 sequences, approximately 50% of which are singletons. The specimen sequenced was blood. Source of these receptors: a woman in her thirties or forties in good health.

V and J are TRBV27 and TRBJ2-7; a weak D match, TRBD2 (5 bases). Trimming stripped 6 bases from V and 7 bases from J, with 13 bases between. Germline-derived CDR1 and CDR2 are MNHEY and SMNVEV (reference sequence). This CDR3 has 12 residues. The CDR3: CASRPFRGEQYF. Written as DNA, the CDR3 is TGTGCCAGCAGGCCTTTCCGGGGAGAGCAGTACTTC.

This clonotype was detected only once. DNA of the CDR3: TGTGCCAGCAGCAGCGACAGGGATTCACCCCTCCACTTT. It is translated as CASSSDRDSPLHF. This sequence joins TRBV7-2 and TRBJ1-6, with 7 bases aligning to TRBD1. The CDR3 is made up of 13 amino acids. V lost 5 bases to trimming and J lost 8 bases; unmatched junction nucleotides: 3. The germline CDR1 and CDR2 sequences are SGHTA and FQGNSA.

CDR3 DNA: TGTGCCAGCGGGACAGGGGGCTACTACAATGAGCAGTTCTTC. It yields the protein CASGTGGYYNEQFF. The J gene is TRBJ2-1, the V gene TRBV12-3 or TRBV12-4; 12 bases agree with TRBD1. With 8 bases clipped from V and 3 bases from J, the junction kept 2 bases outside the gene matches. This CDR3 region has 14 residues.